This entry concerns a single T cell receptor beta chain. Second doses that came at about 4 or about 12 weeks were put together. This sample stems from a study of T cell responses to AZD1222 COVID-19 vaccine. The assay was immunoSEQ multiplex PCR, and TCRdb's table has in-frame clones only and misses some. In the table there are 150,000 to 200,000 clones, 92% of which are singletons. This CDR3 contains 15 residues. The germline CDR1 and CDR2 sequences are SGHTA and FQGNSA. After removal of 5 bases from V and 6 bases from J, the junction contained 7 bases not matched to a gene. V gene TRBV7-2 combines with J gene TRBJ1-6, with 7 bases fitting TRBD1. The sequence came from an adult who received the AZD1222 COVID-19 vaccine. The specimen comprised peripheral blood, sampled 28 days after the second AZD1222 dose. The CDR3 DNA reads TGTGCCAGCAGCCAGGGGGTCGGGGGTAATTCACCCCTCCACTTT. Translated, it gives CASSQGVGGNSPLHF. Supplemented by reference TRBV7-2 and TRBJ1-6, the full variable domain reads GAGVSQSPSNKVTEKGKDVELRCDPISGHTALYWYRQSLGQGLEFLIYFQGNSAPDKSGLPSDRFSAERTGGSVSTLTIQRTQQEDSAVYLCASSQGVGGNSPLHFGNGTRLTVT.